This entry concerns a single T cell receptor (beta chain). The missing CDR3 end, 3 residues past where the read stops, is filled in from the germline J gene. The sample is drawn from a study of T cells in women clearing cervical HPV infection. Sequencing used immunoSEQ multiplex PCR; TCRdb keeps in-frame clones, though not all of them. The listing contains approximately 41,000 clones. The V gene lost 0 bases and the J gene lost 0 bases, with 9 bases spanning the gap. CDR1 KGHSH and CDR2 LQKENI come from the germline V gene. CDR3 length equals 16 residues. V and J are TRBV18 and TRBJ1-5; no firm D call. The clonotype was recovered from a woman aged 18 to 75 with a cervical HPV16 infection that either progressed to CIN3+ or cleared (not recorded which). The specimen was blood buffy coat. The CDR3 sequence is CASSPPLDYSNQPQHF. Partial CDR3 DNA: TGTGCCAGCTCACCACCGTTGGACTATAGCAATCAGCCC.